Listed here are 8 T cell receptor beta chains from one sample, sequenced in a study of radiation and T cells in renal cell carcinoma. As to time point: blood 4 weeks post-SBRT, at nephrectomy. Treatment noted: 15 Gy SBRT to primary tumor, nephrectomy 4 weeks later. Here immunoSEQ multiplex PCR was the method, and the copy in TCRdb shows in-frame clones only, minus some. The sample contains just under 150,000 clones, around nine tenths of which appear only once. This material consisted of blood, taken from a patient whose treatment included radiotherapy and nephrectomy. The receptors derive from a woman between 50 and 59 years old with renal cell carcinoma.

This chain joins TRBV9 and TRBJ2-6; D call uncertain. The germline V and J ends were trimmed by 4 bases and 2 bases, with 7 bases remaining between them. Germline assignment: CDR1 SGDLS and CDR2 YYNGEE. The CDR3 extends over 14 amino acids. In nucleotides, the CDR3 is TGTGCCAGCAGCCCTCAAGCTGGGGCCAACGTCCTGACTTTC. It specifies CASSPQAGANVLTF.

CDR3 DNA sequence: TGTGCCAGCTCCCCCTTGGGCAGGGGTGATGAAAAACTGTTTTTT. Protein: CASSPLGRGDEKLFF. This rearrangement joins TRBV25-1 to TRBJ1-4; perhaps TRBD1 as D (6 bases). Trimming stripped 8 bases from V and 6 bases from J, with 19 bases between. The CDR3 has 15 amino acids. Germline V gene data show CDR1 as MGHDK and CDR2 as SYGVNS.

This chain connects TRBV11-3 to TRBJ2-1; 9 nucleotides line up with TRBD1. Losses at the gene ends were 5 bases for V and 7 bases for J; bases not matched to a gene: 6. The CDR3 is made up of 14 amino acids. Germline V gene sequence: CDR1 SGHNT, CDR2 YENEEA. This CDR3 is CASSRTGGANEQFF. CDR3 coding DNA: TGTGCCAGCAGCCGCACAGGGGGCGCGAATGAGCAGTTCTTC.

The J gene is TRBJ2-7, the V gene TRBV5-4, with TRBD1 identical over 9 bases. The CDR3 spans 15 residues. The V gene end was trimmed by 4 bases and the J gene end by 1 base; junction bases not matched to a gene: 6. CDR1 is SGHNT, CDR2 YYREEE, per germline (reference sequence). The CDR3 reads CASSGDREGSYEQYF. The CDR3 DNA sequence: TGTGCCAGCAGCGGGGACAGGGAAGGGTCCTACGAGCAGTACTTC. Full variable domain (remainder filled in from reference TRBV5-4 and TRBJ2-7): ETGVTQSPTHLIKTRGQQVTLRCSSQSGHNTVSWYQQALGQGPQFIFQYYREEENGRGNFPPRFSGLQFPNYSSELNVNALELDDSALYLCASSGDREGSYEQYFGPGTRLTVT.

V and J are TRBV9 and TRBJ1-2; weak D call: TRBD1 (5 bases). Germline CDR1 and CDR2: SGDLS and YYNGEE. Trimming removed 0 bases from V and 8 bases from J, with 14 bases in between. The CDR3 is 14 residues long. The CDR3 DNA is TGTGCCAGCAGCGTAGGGGACCTTCAGGGAGGCTACACCTTC. Translating gives CASSVGDLQGGYTF.

The rearrangement uses TRBV5-1 and TRBJ2-1; tentatively, D is TRBD2 (6 bases). Germline V CDR1 and CDR2: SGHRS, YFSETQ. CDR3 length: 13 amino acids. V lost 0 bases and J 8 bases, leaving 9 bases between the germline ends. The DNA of the CDR3 is TGCGCCAGCAGCTTGGGAGGGGAGGATGAGCAGTTCTTC. It translates to CASSLGGEDEQFF. The variable domain in full, with the rest retrieved from reference TRBV5-1 and TRBJ2-1, is KAGVTQTPRYLIKTRGQQVTLSCSPISGHRSVSWYQQTPGQGLQFLFEYFSETQRNKGNFPGRFSGRQFSNSRSEMNVSTLELGDSALYLCASSLGGEDEQFFGPGTRLTVL.

The V call is TRBV11-2, the J call TRBJ2-2; TRBD2 is a possible D gene (5 bases). V gave up 5 bases and J gave up 4 bases, with 11 bases separating them. CDR3 length: 14 amino acids. CDR1 and CDR2 from the germline V gene are SGHAT and FQNNGV. The CDR3 nucleotides are TGTGCCAGCAGCCCGATCCGGGGCACCGGGGAGCTGTTTTTT. Protein product: CASSPIRGTGELFF.

The chain is built from TRBV28 and TRBJ2-2; 10 bases map to TRBD1. This CDR3 has 18 residues. Germline CDR1 and CDR2: MDHEN and SYDVKM. Trimming removed 5 bases from V and 0 bases from J; junction bases left unmatched: 9. CDR3 loop: CASSLYPGQGANTGELFF. CDR3 nucleotides: TGTGCCAGCAGTCTCTACCCCGGACAGGGGGCGAACACCGGGGAGCTGTTTTTT.